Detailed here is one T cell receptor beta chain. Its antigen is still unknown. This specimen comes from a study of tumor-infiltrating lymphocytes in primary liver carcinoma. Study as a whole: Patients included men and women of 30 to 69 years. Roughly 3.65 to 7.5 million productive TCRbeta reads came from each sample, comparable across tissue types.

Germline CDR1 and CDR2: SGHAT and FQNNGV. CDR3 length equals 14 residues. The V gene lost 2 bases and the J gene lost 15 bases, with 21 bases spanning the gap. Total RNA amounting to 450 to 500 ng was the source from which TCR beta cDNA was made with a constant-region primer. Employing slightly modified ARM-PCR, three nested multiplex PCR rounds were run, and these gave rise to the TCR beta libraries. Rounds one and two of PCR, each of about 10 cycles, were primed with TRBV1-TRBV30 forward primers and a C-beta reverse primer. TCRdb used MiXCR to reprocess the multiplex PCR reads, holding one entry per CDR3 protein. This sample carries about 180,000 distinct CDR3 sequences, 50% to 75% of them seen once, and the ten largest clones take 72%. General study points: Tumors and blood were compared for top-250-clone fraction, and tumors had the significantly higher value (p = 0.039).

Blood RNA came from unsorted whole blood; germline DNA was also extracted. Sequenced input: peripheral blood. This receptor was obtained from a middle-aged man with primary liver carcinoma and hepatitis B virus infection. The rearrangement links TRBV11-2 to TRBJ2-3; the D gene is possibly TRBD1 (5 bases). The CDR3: CASSLSPLGDMHYF. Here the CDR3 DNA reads TGTGCCAGCAGCTTAAGTCCGTTAGGGGATATGCACTATTTT.